These T cell receptor beta chains were read from a single sample in a study of cytomegalovirus exposure and HLA in healthy donors. Using immunoSEQ multiplex PCR, the repertoire was profiled, and TCRdb retains in-frame clones only, with some absent. The data show approximately 200,000 clones, approximately 80% seen once. The sequencing sample was made of PBMCs. The receptors were sampled from a girl aged 10-17 years in good health and CMV-seronegative. Each CDR3 is given with its conserved first and last residue. The order of the fields is CDR3 length, V gene, clone size, J gene, D gene, CDR3 protein, CDR3 DNA. D genes are given only for firm matches. Clone size appears in some rows only: once, few, many, or a class for an expanded clone.

16,TRBV4-3,few,TRBJ1-6,TRBD1,CASSQQLTGLNSPLHF,TGCGCCAGCAGCCAACAACTGACAGGGCTTAATTCACCCCTCCACTTT
13,TRBV2,NA,TRBJ1-6,NA,CASKTGPSSPLHF,TGTGCCAGCAAAACAGGGCCGAGTTCACCCCTCCACTTT
14,TRBV25-1,NA,TRBJ2-5,NA,CAGVTTDRKETQYF,TGTGCCGGGGTCACCACGGACAGAAAAGAGACCCAGTACTTC
14,TRBV5-5,NA,TRBJ1-5,NA,CASSLDRSNQPQHF,TGTGCCAGCAGCTTGGACAGATCGAATCAGCCCCAGCATTTT
14,TRBV28,once,TRBJ1-2,TRBD1,CASSLTGGGKGYTF,TGTGCCAGCAGTTTGACAGGGGGCGGTAAGGGCTACACCTTC
17,TRBV14,NA,TRBJ2-7,NA,CASSQPPKFPGLYEQYF,TGTGCCAGCAGCCAACCCCCCAAGTTTCCGGGTCTATACGAGCAGTACTTC
14,TRBV28,NA,TRBJ1-5,NA,CAISQGSLAGPQHF,TGTGCCATCTCCCAGGGGAGCCTAGCCGGACCCCAGCATTTT
13,TRBV6-5,few,TRBJ1-2,TRBD1,CASSVLDRGGYTF,TGTGCCAGCAGTGTACTAGACAGGGGCGGCTACACCTTC
16,TRBV19,NA,TRBJ1-3,TRBD1,CASRPGQGFSGNTIYF,TGTGCCAGTAGACCGGGACAGGGATTTTCTGGAAACACCATATATTTT
13,TRBV4-2,once,TRBJ2-7,TRBD1,CASSQAGQAVQYF,TGTGCCAGCAGCCAAGCGGGACAGGCGGTGCAGTACTTC
20,TRBV18,NA,TRBJ1-3,NA,CASSPRRLLLEDRSGNTIYF,TGTGCCAGCTCACCTCGAAGGCTACTGTTGGAGGACCGCTCTGGAAACACCATATATTTT
12,TRBV19,NA,TRBJ2-1,NA,CASSMRYNEQFF,TGTGCCAGTAGTATGAGGTACAATGAGCAGTTCTTC
18,TRBV15,NA,TRBJ2-1,TRBD2,CATSRAAPTSAADNEQFF,TGTGCCACCAGCAGAGCCGCACCTACTAGCGCGGCAGACAATGAGCAGTTCTTC
15,TRBV18,NA,TRBJ2-6,NA,CASSPLSGGANVLTF,TGTGCCAGCTCACCACTCAGCGGTGGGGCCAACGTCCTGACTTTC
13,TRBV6-1,few,TRBJ1-1,NA,CASSEMSVSEAFF,TGTGCCAGCAGTGAAATGTCAGTCAGTGAAGCTTTCTTT
13,TRBV6-5,NA,TRBJ2-5,NA,CASSYRVLATQYF,TGTGCCAGCAGTTATCGGGTTTTGGCGACCCAGTACTTC